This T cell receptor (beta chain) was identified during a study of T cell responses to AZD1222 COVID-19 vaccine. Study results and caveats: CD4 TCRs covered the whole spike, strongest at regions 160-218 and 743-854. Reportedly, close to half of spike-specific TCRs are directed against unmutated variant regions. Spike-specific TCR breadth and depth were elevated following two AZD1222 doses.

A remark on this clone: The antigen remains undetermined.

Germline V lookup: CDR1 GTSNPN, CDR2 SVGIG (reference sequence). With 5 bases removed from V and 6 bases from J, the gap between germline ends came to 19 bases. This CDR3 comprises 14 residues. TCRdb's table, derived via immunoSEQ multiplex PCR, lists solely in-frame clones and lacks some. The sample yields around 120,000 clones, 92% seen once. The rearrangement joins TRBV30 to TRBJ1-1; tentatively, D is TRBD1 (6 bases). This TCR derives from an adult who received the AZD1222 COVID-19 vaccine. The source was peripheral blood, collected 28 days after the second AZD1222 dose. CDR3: CAWGEGGGASEAFF. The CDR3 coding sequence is TGTGCCTGGGGAGAAGGTGGGGGGGCGTCTGAAGCTTTCTTT. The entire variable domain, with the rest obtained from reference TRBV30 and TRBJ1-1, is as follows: SQTIHQWPATLVQPVGSPLSLECTVEGTSNPNLYWYRQAAGRGLQLLFYSVGIGQISSEVPQNLSASRPQDRQFILSSKKLLLSDSGFYLCAWGEGGGASEAFFGQGTRLTVV.